Each of the 17 T cell receptor beta chains below was sequenced from the same sample in a study of response to subunit inactivated influenza vaccine. TCRdb used MiXCR to reprocess the RT-PCR reads, holding one entry per CDR3 protein. The data show fewer than 250,000 distinct CDR3 sequences, around 14% seen once. Sequenced material: CD8+ T cells sorted from PBMCs, taken roughly 5 days after vaccination. These receptors all come from a man between 45 and 60 years old who received an inactivated influenza vaccine.

This chain uses TRBV11-2 with TRBJ2-7; possibly TRBD1 for D (5 bases). V lost 0 bases to trimming and J lost 4 bases, with 10 bases between them. Germline lookup yields CDR1 SGHAT and CDR2 FQNNGV. The length of the CDR3 is 14 residues. In nucleotides, the CDR3 is TGTGCCAGCAGCTTAGACAGGGTCCTATACGAGCAGTACTTC. This codes for CASSLDRVLYEQYF.

This chain connects TRBV11-2 to TRBJ2-7; the D gene is possibly TRBD1 (6 bases). Germline V gives CDR1 SGHAT, CDR2 FQNNGV. CDR3 length equals 14 residues. Trimming removed 2 bases from V and 4 bases from J, with 12 bases in between. The CDR3 region is CASSLSRGTYEQYF. The CDR3 DNA is TGTGCCAGCAGCTTATCCAGGGGTACTTACGAGCAGTACTTC.

The sample holds many counts of this clonotype. The J gene is TRBJ1-3, the V gene TRBV5-6, with 7 bases matching TRBD1. This CDR3 has 14 residues. The ends lost 2 bases at V and 2 bases at J; junction bases unmatched: 1. CDR1 SGHDT and CDR2 YYEEEE come from the germline V gene. The CDR3 loop is CASSFGTAGNTIYF. For the CDR3, the DNA is TGTGCCAGCAGCTTCGGGACAGCTGGAAACACCATATATTTT.

About this clonotype: An end of the junction differs from the germline gene, which may be a read error. This chain uses TRBV4-2 with TRBJ2-3; 8 bases fit TRBD2. The germline V gene has CDR1 LGHNA and CDR2 YNFKEQ. This CDR3 contains 16 residues. This CDR3 is CASRQGSGRGTDTQYF. The CDR3 region has the DNA TGTGCCAGCCGCCAGGGAAGCGGGAGAGGGACAGATACGCAGTATTTT.

The rearrangement uses TRBV5-4 and TRBJ1-2; 10 bases are shared with TRBD1. J lost 0 bases, V lost 4 bases, and 6 bases had no gene match. This CDR3 has 16 amino acids. CDR1 and CDR2 from the germline V gene are SGHNT and YYREEE (reference sequence). CDR3 region: CASSHGTGVANYGYTF. DNA of the CDR3: TGTGCCAGCAGCCACGGGACAGGGGTAGCTAACTATGGCTACACCTTC.

A few counts support this clonotype. For the CDR3, the DNA is TGTGCCACGGAGGGAGGGGAGGCTGGCTACACCTTC. It is translated as CATEGGEAGYTF. The rearrangement joins TRBV12-3 or TRBV12-4 to TRBJ1-2; TRBD1 is a possible D gene (5 bases). The ends were cut back, 10 bases at V and 7 bases at J, with 16 bases in the middle. This CDR3 has 12 amino acids.

The V and J genes are TRBV7-9 and TRBJ2-1; D gene uncertain. V lost 4 bases, J lost 8 bases, and 12 bases lay in between. The CDR3 is 13 residues long. Per the germline V gene, CDR1 is SEHNR and CDR2 is FQNEAQ (reference sequence). The CDR3 DNA reads as TGTGCCAGCAGCTCACTCGGAGACCATGAGCAGTTCTTC. Its translation is CASSSLGDHEQFF.

This clonotype has only a few counts. The J gene is TRBJ2-1, the V gene TRBV13; TRBD2 matches at 9 bases. The V and J ends lost 5 bases and 3 bases, in that order; junction bases with no gene match: 8. Germline loops: CDR1 PRHDT, CDR2 FYEKMQ (reference sequence). The CDR3 spans 16 residues. In DNA, the CDR3 is TGTGCCAGCAGCCAGGGGCCTAGCGGGAACTACAATGAGCAGTTCTTC. Translation gives CASSQGPSGNYNEQFF.

This clonotype has at least ten counts. The chain links TRBV12-3 or TRBV12-4 to TRBJ2-7; TRBD1 is a possible D gene (6 bases). CDR3 size: 13 residues. The V end lost 7 bases, the J end lost 3 bases, and 13 bases lay between the germline ends. The CDR3 nucleotides are TGTGCCAGCATAGGACAGCTGGACTACGAGCAGTACTTC. Translation gives CASIGQLDYEQYF.

V is TRBV11-1 and J is TRBJ2-7, with 12 bases matching TRBD2. Germline-derived CDR1 and CDR2 are SGHAT and FQDESV (reference sequence). There are 20 residues in the CDR3. The V gene end was trimmed by 5 bases and the J gene end by 1 base; junction bases not matched to a gene: 18. The CDR3 sequence is CASSPRGGELAGGTSYEQYF. In DNA form, the CDR3 reads TGTGCCAGCAGCCCTAGAGGGGGGGAACTAGCGGGAGGAACATCCTACGAGCAGTACTTC.

This clonotype came up many times. The chain recombines TRBV7-9 with TRBJ1-1; no clear D. This CDR3 comprises 12 residues. From germline, CDR1 is SEHNR and CDR2 FQNEAQ (reference sequence). V lost 1 base, J lost 8 bases, and 8 bases lay in between. The CDR3 nucleotides are TGTGCCAGCAGCTTAGGGAACTGGGAAGCTTTCTTT. Protein sequence: CASSLGNWEAFF.

This clonotype was found a few times. The rearrangement links TRBV5-1 to TRBJ2-7; 11 bases are shared with TRBD1. Germline V CDR1 and CDR2: SGHRS, YFSETQ. Trimming removed 2 bases from V and 5 bases from J; junction bases left unmatched: 9. This CDR3 region has 16 residues. CDR3 region: CASSLTPGTGGHEQYF. In nucleotides, the CDR3 is TGCGCCAGCAGCTTAACCCCCGGGACAGGGGGACACGAGCAGTACTTC.

The chain combines TRBV4-1 with TRBJ2-1, with TRBD2 matching 10 bases. The germline CDR1 and CDR2 sequences are MGHRA and YSYEKL. The CDR3 loop spans 16 amino acids. V lost 1 base and J lost 9; bases outside the gene matches: 9. In DNA form, the CDR3 reads TGCGCCAGCAGCCAAGCTTGGCTAGCGGGGGTCGGTGAGCAGTTCTTC. Protein sequence: CASSQAWLAGVGEQFF.

This clonotype was seen a few times. The rearrangement links TRBV30 to TRBJ2-2, with D uncertain. This CDR3 contains 14 residues. V lost 7 bases to trimming and J lost 4 bases, with 16 bases between them. Germline V lookup: CDR1 GTSNPN, CDR2 SVGIG (reference sequence). CDR3 coding DNA: TGTGCCTTTCACTATAATCCGGGCACCGGGGAGCTGTTTTTT. As protein: CAFHYNPGTGELFF.

The chain recombines TRBV7-8 with TRBJ2-5; D unresolved. The germline V and J ends were trimmed by 2 bases and 1 base, with 11 bases remaining between them. Looked up from germline, CDR1 is SGHVS and CDR2 is FQNEAQ. The CDR3 totals 15 residues. Here the CDR3 reads CASSLLAVPQETQYF. The CDR3 DNA sequence: TGTGCCAGCAGCTTACTGGCCGTACCCCAAGAGACCCAGTACTTC.

This clonotype was detected ten times or more. This rearrangement joins TRBV6-2 or TRBV6-3 to TRBJ2-1; 9 bases line up with TRBD2. With 3 bases clipped from V and 6 bases from J, the junction kept 12 bases outside the gene matches. The CDR3 totals 17 residues. Germline CDR1 reads MNHEY; CDR2 reads SVGEGT. The chain's CDR3 is CASSYRLLAGRFNEQFF. Here the CDR3 DNA reads TGTGCCAGCAGTTATCGCTTGCTAGCGGGACGGTTCAATGAGCAGTTCTTC.

This clonotype was picked up many times. The rearrangement links TRBV4-1 to TRBJ2-7; TRBD2 agrees at 11 bases. This CDR3 spans 15 amino acids. Germline CDR1 reads MGHRA; CDR2 reads YSYEKL. V was pared by 4 bases and J by 2 bases, with 4 bases of the junction left unmatched. The CDR3 region is CASSPTSGGAYEQYF. The CDR3 DNA reads TGCGCCAGCAGCCCAACTAGCGGGGGAGCCTACGAGCAGTACTTC.